The rows below give T cell receptor beta chains drawn from one sample of a study of blood T cell repertoires in COVID-19. Clones were sequenced by immunoSEQ multiplex PCR, and TCRdb holds only the in-frame ones, with some missing. The data show under 300,000 clones, with more than 75% seen just once and roughly an eighth held by the top ten. Material for sequencing was peripheral blood. All receptors derive from an elderly man with acute or convalescent COVID-19. Both conserved end residues are part of each CDR3. Each record gives: V gene, J gene, D gene, clone size, CDR3 protein, CDR3 DNA. D genes are given only for firm matches. Not every row has a clone size; where given, it reads once, few, many or a size class.

TRBV7-8,TRBJ2-3,TRBD2,NA,CASSLATGLAAADTQYF,TGTGCCAGCAGTTTAGCAACTGGACTAGCGGCCGCAGATACGCAGTATTTT
TRBV19,TRBJ1-1,NA,NA,CASSPRQNTEAFF,TGTGCCAGTAGTCCAAGACAGAACACTGAAGCTTTCTTT
TRBV5-6,TRBJ2-7,TRBD2,NA,CASSLIGGRPYF,TGTGCCAGCAGCTTGATAGGCGGGAGACCGTACTTC
TRBV11-2,TRBJ2-2,TRBD2,NA,CASSLGTGGATGELFF,TGTGCCAGCAGCTTAGGTACGGGAGGGGCCACCGGGGAGCTGTTTTTT
TRBV15,TRBJ2-5,TRBD1,NA,CATSRRGQGAKETQYF,TGTGCCACCAGCAGAAGAGGACAGGGGGCTAAAGAGACCCAGTACTTC
TRBV6-1,TRBJ1-2,NA,NA,CASSDSPRQDGYTF,TGTGCCAGCAGTGATAGTCCCAGACAGGATGGCTACACCTTC
TRBV28,TRBJ1-4,NA,NA,CASSPHGATNEKLFF,TGTGCCAGCAGTCCTCACGGTGCAACTAATGAAAAACTGTTTTTT
TRBV27,TRBJ2-3,NA,NA,CASSLSGRGRGGTDTQYF,TGTGCCAGCAGTTTATCGGGGAGGGGCAGGGGTGGCACAGATACGCAGTATTTT
TRBV29-1,TRBJ2-1,TRBD2,NA,CSVGGDAGYNEQFF,TGCAGCGTGGGGGGGGACGCGGGATACAATGAGCAGTTCTTC
TRBV6-6,TRBJ2-7,TRBD2,NA,CASRASGSRYEQYF,TGTGCCAGCAGGGCTAGCGGGAGTAGGTACGAGCAGTACTTC
TRBV27,TRBJ1-4,NA,few,CASSLYGGNEKLFF,TGTGCCAGCAGTTTATACGGAGGGAATGAAAAACTGTTTTTT
TRBV7-9,TRBJ1-1,TRBD1,NA,CASSRQQGAVEAFF,TGTGCCAGCAGCCGTCAACAGGGGGCGGTTGAAGCTTTCTTT
TRBV6-5,TRBJ2-7,NA,NA,CASSTTSPREQYF,TGTGCCAGCAGTACCACATCCCCCAGGGAGCAGTACTTC
TRBV2,TRBJ2-7,TRBD1,NA,CASTKDRITYEQYF,TGTGCCAGCACCAAGGACAGGATTACCTACGAGCAGTACTTC
TRBV24-1,TRBJ1-1,NA,few,CATSDSYASRAFF,TGTGCCACCAGTGATTCATACGCCTCTAGGGCTTTCTTT